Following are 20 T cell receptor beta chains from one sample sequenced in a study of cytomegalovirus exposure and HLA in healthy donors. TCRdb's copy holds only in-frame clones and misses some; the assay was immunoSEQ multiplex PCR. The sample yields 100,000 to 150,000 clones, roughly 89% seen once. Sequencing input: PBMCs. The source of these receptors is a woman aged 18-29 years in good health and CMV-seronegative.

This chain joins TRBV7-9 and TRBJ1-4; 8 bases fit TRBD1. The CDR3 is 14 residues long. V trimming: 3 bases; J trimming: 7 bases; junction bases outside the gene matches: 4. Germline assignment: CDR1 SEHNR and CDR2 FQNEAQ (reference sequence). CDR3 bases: TGTGCCAGCAGCTTCGGACAGGGTATTGAAAAACTGTTTTTT. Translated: CASSFGQGIEKLFF.

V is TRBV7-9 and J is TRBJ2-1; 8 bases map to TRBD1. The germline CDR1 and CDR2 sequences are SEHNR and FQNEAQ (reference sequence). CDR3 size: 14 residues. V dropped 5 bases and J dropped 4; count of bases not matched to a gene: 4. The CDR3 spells CASSPDRGYNEQFF. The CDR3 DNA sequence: TGTGCCAGCAGCCCCGACAGGGGTTACAATGAGCAGTTCTTC.

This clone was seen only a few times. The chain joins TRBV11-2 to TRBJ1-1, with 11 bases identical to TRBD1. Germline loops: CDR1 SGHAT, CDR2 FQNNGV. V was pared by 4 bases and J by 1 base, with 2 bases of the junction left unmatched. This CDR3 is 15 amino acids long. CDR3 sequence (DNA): TGTGCCAGCAGCTCTGGACAGGGGGCGAACACTGAAGCTTTCTTT. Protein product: CASSSGQGANTEAFF.

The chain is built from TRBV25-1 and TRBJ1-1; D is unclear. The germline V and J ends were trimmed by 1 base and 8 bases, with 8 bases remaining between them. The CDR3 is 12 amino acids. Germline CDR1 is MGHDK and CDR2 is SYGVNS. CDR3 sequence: CASSEWAGEAFF. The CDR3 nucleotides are TGTGCCAGCAGTGAATGGGCGGGAGAAGCTTTCTTT.

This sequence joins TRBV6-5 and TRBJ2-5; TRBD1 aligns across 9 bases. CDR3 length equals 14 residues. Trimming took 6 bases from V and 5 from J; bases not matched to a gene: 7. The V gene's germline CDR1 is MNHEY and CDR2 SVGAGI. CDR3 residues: CASRPGQGRETQYF. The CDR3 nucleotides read TGTGCCAGCAGGCCGGGACAGGGTCGTGAGACCCAGTACTTC.

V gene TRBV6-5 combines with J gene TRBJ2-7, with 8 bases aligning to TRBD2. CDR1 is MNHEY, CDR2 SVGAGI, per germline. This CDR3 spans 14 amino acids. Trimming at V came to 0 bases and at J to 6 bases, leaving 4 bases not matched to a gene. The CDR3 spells CASSYSTSGGEQYF. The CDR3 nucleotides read TGTGCCAGCAGTTACTCTACTAGCGGAGGCGAGCAGTACTTC.

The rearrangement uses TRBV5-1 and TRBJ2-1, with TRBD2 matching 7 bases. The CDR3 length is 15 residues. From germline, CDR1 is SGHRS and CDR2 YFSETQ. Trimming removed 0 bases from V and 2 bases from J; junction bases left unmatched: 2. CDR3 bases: TGCGCCAGCAGCTTGGGGCTAGCGGCCTACAATGAGCAGTTCTTC. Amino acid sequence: CASSLGLAAYNEQFF.

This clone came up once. The CDR3 coding sequence is TGTGCCAGCAGTGACCCGGGGGCGGGGGACACTGAAGCTTTCTTT. The encoded protein is CASSDPGAGDTEAFF. The chain uses TRBV2 and TRBJ1-1; D is perhaps TRBD1 (6 bases). Germline CDR1 reads SNHLY; CDR2 reads FYNNEI. The CDR3 length is 15 residues. Trimming removed 3 bases at V and 3 bases at J, with 14 bases between. Full variable domain (rest looked up from reference TRBV2 and TRBJ1-1): EPEVTQTPSHQVTQMGQEVILRCVPISNHLYFYWYRQILGQKVEFLVSFYNNEISEKSEIFDDQFSVERPDGSNFTLKIRSTKLEDSAMYFCASSDPGAGDTEAFFGQGTRLTVV.

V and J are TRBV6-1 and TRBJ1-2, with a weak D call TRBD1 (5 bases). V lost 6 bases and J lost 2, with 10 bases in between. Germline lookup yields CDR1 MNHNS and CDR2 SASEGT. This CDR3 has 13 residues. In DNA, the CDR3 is TGTGCCAGCAGCTGGGGGGTGAACTATGGCTACACCTTC. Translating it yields CASSWGVNYGYTF.

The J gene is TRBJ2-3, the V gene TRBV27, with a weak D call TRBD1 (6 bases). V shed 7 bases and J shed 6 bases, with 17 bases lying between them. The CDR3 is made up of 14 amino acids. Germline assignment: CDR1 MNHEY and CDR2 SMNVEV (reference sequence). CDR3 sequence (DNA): TGTGCCAGCATGGAGGCAGGGGCAAGGGATACGCAGTATTTT. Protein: CASMEAGARDTQYF.

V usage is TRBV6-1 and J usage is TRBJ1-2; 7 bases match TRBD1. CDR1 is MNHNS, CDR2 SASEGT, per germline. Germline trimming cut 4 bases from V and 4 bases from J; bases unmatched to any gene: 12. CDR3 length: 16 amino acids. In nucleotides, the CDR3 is TGTGCCAGCAGTGCTTCAAACAGGGGCCAGGGCTATGGCTACACCTTC. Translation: CASSASNRGQGYGYTF.

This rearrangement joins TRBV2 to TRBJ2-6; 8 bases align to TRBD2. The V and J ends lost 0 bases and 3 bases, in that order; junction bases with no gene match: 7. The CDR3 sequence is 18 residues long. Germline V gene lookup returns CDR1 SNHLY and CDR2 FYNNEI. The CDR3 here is CASSEAVRGVYGANVLTF. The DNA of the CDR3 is TGTGCCAGCAGTGAAGCAGTGCGGGGGGTCTATGGGGCCAACGTCCTGACTTTC. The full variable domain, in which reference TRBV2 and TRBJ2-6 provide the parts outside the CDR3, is EPEVTQTPSHQVTQMGQEVILRCVPISNHLYFYWYRQILGQKVEFLVSFYNNEISEKSEIFDDQFSVERPDGSNFTLKIRSTKLEDSAMYFCASSEAVRGVYGANVLTFGAGSRLTVL.

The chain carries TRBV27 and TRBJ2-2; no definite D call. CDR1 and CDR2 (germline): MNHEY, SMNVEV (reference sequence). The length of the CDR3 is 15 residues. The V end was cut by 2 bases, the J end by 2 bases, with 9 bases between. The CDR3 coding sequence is TGTGCCAGCAGTTTAAGGCGACTCAACACCGGGGAGCTGTTTTTT. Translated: CASSLRRLNTGELFF.

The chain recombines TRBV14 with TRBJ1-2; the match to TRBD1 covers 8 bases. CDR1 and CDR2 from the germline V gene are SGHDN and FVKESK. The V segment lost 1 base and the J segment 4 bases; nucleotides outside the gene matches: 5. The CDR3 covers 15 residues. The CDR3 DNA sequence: TGTGCCAGCAGCCAAGTCGCAGGGGGCTCCTATGGCTACACCTTC. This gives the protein CASSQVAGGSYGYTF.

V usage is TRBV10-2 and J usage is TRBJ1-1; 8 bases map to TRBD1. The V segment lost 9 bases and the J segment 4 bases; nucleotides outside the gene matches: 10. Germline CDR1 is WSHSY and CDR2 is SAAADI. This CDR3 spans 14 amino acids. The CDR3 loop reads CASSLNRGSTEAFF. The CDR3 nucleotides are TGCGCCAGTTCTTTGAACAGGGGGAGCACTGAAGCTTTCTTT.

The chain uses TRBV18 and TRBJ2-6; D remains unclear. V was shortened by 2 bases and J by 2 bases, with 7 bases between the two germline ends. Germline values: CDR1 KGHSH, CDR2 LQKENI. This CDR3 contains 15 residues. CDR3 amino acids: CASSPVLAGANVLTF. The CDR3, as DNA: TGTGCCAGCTCACCAGTATTAGCTGGGGCCAACGTCCTGACTTTC. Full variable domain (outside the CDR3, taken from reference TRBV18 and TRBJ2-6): NAGVMQNPRHLVRRRGQEARLRCSPMKGHSHVYWYRQLPEEGLKFMVYLQKENIIDESGMPKERFSAEFPKEGPSILRIQQVVRGDSAAYFCASSPVLAGANVLTFGAGSRLTVL.

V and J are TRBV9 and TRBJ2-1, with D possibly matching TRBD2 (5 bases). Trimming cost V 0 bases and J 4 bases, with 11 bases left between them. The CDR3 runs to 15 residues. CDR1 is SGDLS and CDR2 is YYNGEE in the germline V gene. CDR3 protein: CASSVDGNGYNEQFF. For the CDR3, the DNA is TGTGCCAGCAGCGTAGACGGGAACGGGTACAATGAGCAGTTCTTC.

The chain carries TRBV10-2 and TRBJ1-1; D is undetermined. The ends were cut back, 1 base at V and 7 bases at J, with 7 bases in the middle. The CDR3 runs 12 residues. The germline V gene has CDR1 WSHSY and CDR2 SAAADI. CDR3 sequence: CASSEFGGEAFF. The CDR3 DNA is TGCGCCAGCAGTGAGTTCGGCGGTGAAGCTTTCTTT.

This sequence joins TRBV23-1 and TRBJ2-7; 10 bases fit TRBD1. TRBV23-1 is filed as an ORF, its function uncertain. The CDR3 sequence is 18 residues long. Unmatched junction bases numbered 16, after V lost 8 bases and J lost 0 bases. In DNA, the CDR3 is TGCGCCAGCGTTTCGAGGACAGGGGGGCGACCGAGCTCCTACGAGCAGTACGTC. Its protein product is CASVSRTGGRPSSYEQYV.

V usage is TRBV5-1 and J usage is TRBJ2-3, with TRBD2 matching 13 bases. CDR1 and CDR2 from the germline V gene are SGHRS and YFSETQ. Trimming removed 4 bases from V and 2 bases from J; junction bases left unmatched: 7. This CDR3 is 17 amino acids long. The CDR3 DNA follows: TGCGCCAGCAGCCACTCACTAGCGGGGGGGTTCACAGATACGCAGTATTTT. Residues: CASSHSLAGGFTDTQYF.